The 14 T cell receptor beta chains reported below all come from one sample, sequenced in a study of OX40 agonist ivuxolimab in advanced cancers. Here immunoSEQ multiplex PCR was the method, and the copy in TCRdb shows in-frame clones only, minus some. Of about 58,000 clones listed, roughly nine tenths are singletons. The starting material was CD4+ or CD8+ T cells sorted from blood, obtained in a trial of the OX40 agonist ivuxolimab. The source of these receptors is an adult with an advanced solid tumor such as melanoma, head and neck, liver or kidney cancer.

The chain links TRBV4-1 to TRBJ2-2, with no clear D. Trimming removed 9 bases at V and 0 bases at J, with 8 bases between. Germline CDR1 and CDR2: MGHRA and YSYEKL. The CDR3 totals 13 residues. The CDR3 nucleotides are TGCGCCAGTAAAGCCGCGAACACCGGGGAGCTGTTTTTT. It yields the protein CASKAANTGELFF.

The chain is built from TRBV11-3 and TRBJ2-2; 10 positions match TRBD1. CDR1 is SGHNT and CDR2 is YENEEA in the germline V gene. After removal of 2 bases from V and 5 bases from J, the junction contained 5 bases not matched to a gene. CDR3 length equals 16 residues. CDR3 amino acids: CASSLTGTGETGELFF. CDR3 sequence (DNA): TGTGCCAGCAGCTTAACCGGGACAGGGGAAACCGGGGAGCTGTTTTTT.

This clone appeared once. The gene calls are TRBV15 and TRBJ1-4; TRBD1 matches 7 bases. The CDR3 has 17 amino acids. Looked up from germline, CDR1 is LNHNV and CDR2 is YYDKDF (reference sequence). The J segment lost 5 bases and the V segment lost 2 bases, leaving 11 bases of the junction unmatched. The DNA for the CDR3 is TGTGCCACCAGCAGACCAGGAACAGGGGCAGGAAATGAAAAACTGTTTTTT. Translated, it gives CATSRPGTGAGNEKLFF. Drawing the rest from reference TRBV15 and TRBJ1-4, the complete variable domain is DAMVIQNPRYQVTQFGKPVTLSCSQTLNHNVMYWYQQKSSQAPKLLFHYYDKDFNNEADTPDNFQSRRPNTSFCFLDIRSPGLGDTAMYLCATSRPGTGAGNEKLFFGSGTQLSVL.

The chain uses TRBV27 and TRBJ2-5; D is undetermined. The CDR3 runs 13 residues. Germline V gives CDR1 MNHEY, CDR2 SMNVEV (reference sequence). The V end lost 7 bases, the J end lost 6 bases, and 15 bases lay between the germline ends. The CDR3 sequence: CASILPPAKTQYF. The CDR3 bases are TGTGCCAGCATCCTCCCACCAGCGAAGACCCAGTACTTC.

CDR3 DNA: TGTGCCAGCAGCTTAATTAGCGGGAGGGGGGAGACCCAGTACTTC. Protein: CASSLISGRGETQYF. The J gene is TRBJ2-5, the V gene TRBV5-4, with 11 bases aligning to TRBD2. V was pared by 2 bases and J by 5 bases, with 5 bases of the junction left unmatched. The CDR3 length is 15 residues. From germline, CDR1 is SGHNT and CDR2 YYREEE (reference sequence).

The J gene is TRBJ2-7, the V gene TRBV5-1; perhaps D is TRBD1 or TRBD2 (7 bases each). The CDR3 is 15 residues long. V was cut by 1 base and J by 7 bases, with 18 bases left in between. The germline gives CDR1 SGHRS, CDR2 YFSETQ. DNA for the CDR3: TGCGCCAGCAGCTTGTCGGCAGGGGGGGCGAGGGAGCAGTACTTC. Its translation is CASSLSAGGAREQYF.

The chain combines TRBV5-1 with TRBJ2-7, with D tentatively TRBD1 (5 bases). Trimming cost V 5 bases and J 3 bases, with 15 bases left between them. The CDR3 extends over 14 amino acids. The germline V gene encodes CDR1 SGHRS and CDR2 YFSETQ. CDR3 DNA sequence: TGCGCCAGCAGTACCCAAGCTAGGGGCTACGAGCAGTACTTC. Amino acid sequence: CASSTQARGYEQYF.

This clone occurred a few times. This chain links TRBV19 with TRBJ1-1; 9 bases are a match to TRBD1. The CDR3 totals 16 residues. V lost 9 bases, J lost 0 bases, and 11 bases stayed unmatched. The germline CDR1 and CDR2 sequences are LNHDA and SQIVND (reference sequence). The CDR3 reads CASRTGGKVMNTEAFF. DNA of the CDR3: TGTGCCAGCAGAACAGGGGGCAAGGTCATGAACACTGAAGCTTTCTTT.

The chain employs TRBV5-1 and TRBJ2-4; weak D call: TRBD2 (6 bases). This CDR3 comprises 18 residues. Trimming shortened V by 3 bases and J by 3 bases, and 22 bases separated the two germline ends. From germline, CDR1 is SGHRS and CDR2 YFSETQ. Here the CDR3 reads CASSSRPGEEGFKNIQYF. As DNA, the CDR3 is TGCGCCAGCAGCTCCAGGCCGGGAGAGGAGGGTTTCAAAAACATTCAGTACTTC. Full variable domain (missing parts from reference TRBV5-1 and TRBJ2-4): KAGVTQTPRYLIKTRGQQVTLSCSPISGHRSVSWYQQTPGQGLQFLFEYFSETQRNKGNFPGRFSGRQFSNSRSEMNVSTLELGDSALYLCASSSRPGEEGFKNIQYFGAGTRLSVL.

The chain recombines TRBV7-9 with TRBJ2-3; 13 nucleotides line up with TRBD2. CDR1 and CDR2 (germline): SEHNR, FQNEAQ (reference sequence). V lost 5 bases to trimming and J lost 5 bases; unmatched junction nucleotides: 7. This CDR3 is 16 amino acids long. CDR3 DNA sequence: TGTGCCAGCAGCCCACTAGCGGGAGGGCAAAGAGATACGCAGTATTTT. The encoded protein is CASSPLAGGQRDTQYF.

The rearrangement links TRBV28 to TRBJ2-5; D uncertain. This CDR3 is built from 16 residues. Germline V gene sequence: CDR1 MDHEN, CDR2 SYDVKM. Trimming pared 7 bases from V and 0 bases from J, leaving 18 bases between. Here the CDR3 reads CASTEEDPYDQETQYF. CDR3 DNA sequence: TGTGCCAGCACCGAAGAGGACCCCTACGACCAAGAGACCCAGTACTTC.

This clone was found a few times. The chain has TRBV6-4 and TRBJ1-4, with D possibly being TRBD1 (6 bases). The germline V gene has CDR1 MRHNA and CDR2 SNTAGT. The V end lost 6 bases, the J end lost 3 bases, and 14 bases lay between the germline ends. The CDR3 totals 15 residues. The chain's CDR3 is CASRRLTGPNEKLFF. The CDR3, as DNA: TGTGCCAGCAGACGATTAACAGGGCCTAATGAAAAACTGTTTTTT.

This clone has a single count. The rearrangement uses TRBV6-5 and TRBJ1-3; 10 nucleotides line up with TRBD1. The CDR3 is 14 amino acids. V lost 6 bases to trimming and J lost 2 bases; unmatched junction nucleotides: 1. Germline lookup yields CDR1 MNHEY and CDR2 SVGAGI. CDR3 residues: CASSGTGAGNTIYF. CDR3 nucleotide sequence: TGTGCCAGCAGCGGGACAGGGGCTGGAAACACCATATATTTT.

The chain recombines TRBV28 with TRBJ2-3; TRBD1 agrees at 9 bases. V gave up 4 bases and J gave up 1 base; unmatched junction bases: 0. Germline CDR1 reads MDHEN; CDR2 reads SYDVKM. The CDR3 extends over 14 amino acids. The CDR3 coding sequence is TGTGCCAGCAGTTGGACAGGGGGCACAGATACGCAGTATTTT. Translation gives CASSWTGGTDTQYF.